Following are 3 T cell receptor beta chains from one sample sequenced in a study of blood T cells in healthy people across ages. Sample-barcoded 5' priming and a J-beta primer mix drove a second PCR of roughly 6 to 12 cycles. In TCRdb, the 5' RACE reads were re-called with MiXCR into one record per CDR3 protein. The sample has fewer than 2 million distinct CDR3 sequences, approximately 40% seen once. Sequencing was carried out using blood. These receptors were collected from a human donor in good health.

V is TRBV29-1 and J is TRBJ2-3; TRBD1 or TRBD2 may be the D gene (6 bases each). This CDR3 is 16 amino acids long. Germline lookup yields CDR1 SQVTM and CDR2 ANQGSEA. V lost 6 bases to trimming and J lost 2 bases, with 21 bases between them. The CDR3 region is CSVKRGARRITDTQYF. CDR3 in DNA: TGCAGCGTGAAGAGGGGGGCCAGGAGAATCACAGATACGCAGTATTTT.

The chain uses TRBV11-1 and TRBJ2-5; weak D call: TRBD2 (6 bases). Germline CDR1 SGHAT, CDR2 FQDESV (reference sequence). The V gene lost 4 bases and the J gene lost 5 bases, with 14 bases spanning the gap. The CDR3 is 14 amino acids. Here the CDR3 DNA reads TGTGCCAGCAGCTACGGGGCGGGGCCGGAGACCCAGTACTTC. Protein sequence: CASSYGAGPETQYF.

The V gene is TRBV7-8, the J gene TRBJ2-7; no reliable D call. The CDR3 loop spans 15 amino acids. V lost 0 bases, J lost 1 base, and 10 bases lay in between. Germline V CDR1 and CDR2: SGHVS, FQNEAQ. CDR3 region: CASSLAAYRSYEQYF. The CDR3 bases are TGTGCCAGCAGCTTAGCCGCATATAGATCCTACGAGCAGTACTTC.